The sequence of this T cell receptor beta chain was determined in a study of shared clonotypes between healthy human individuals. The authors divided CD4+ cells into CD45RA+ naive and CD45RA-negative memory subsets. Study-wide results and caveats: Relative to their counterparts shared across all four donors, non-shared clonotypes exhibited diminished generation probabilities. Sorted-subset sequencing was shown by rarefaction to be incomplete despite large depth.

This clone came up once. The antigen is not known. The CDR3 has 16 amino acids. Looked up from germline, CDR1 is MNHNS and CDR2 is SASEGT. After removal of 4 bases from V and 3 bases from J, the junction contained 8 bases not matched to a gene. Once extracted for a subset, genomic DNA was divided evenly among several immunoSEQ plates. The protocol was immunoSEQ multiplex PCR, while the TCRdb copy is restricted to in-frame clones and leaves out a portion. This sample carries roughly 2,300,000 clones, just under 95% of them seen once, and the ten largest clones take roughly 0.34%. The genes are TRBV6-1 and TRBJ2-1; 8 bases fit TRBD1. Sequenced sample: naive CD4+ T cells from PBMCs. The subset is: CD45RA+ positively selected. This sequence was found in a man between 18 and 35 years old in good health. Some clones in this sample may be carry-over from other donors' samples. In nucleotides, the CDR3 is TGTGCCAGCAGTGGGAGGACAGGGAAAAGCTACAATGAGCAGTTCTTC. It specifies CASSGRTGKSYNEQFF.